Below are 30 T cell receptor beta chains sequenced from a single sample in a study of shared clonotypes between healthy human individuals. The method was immunoSEQ multiplex PCR; TCRdb's version includes in-frame clones alone and lacks a portion of them. Of about 120,000 clones in the sample, more than 65% were seen once. The sequenced sample consisted of memory CD8+ T cells sorted from blood. Sample subset: CD45RO+ cells pooled with CCR7-negative TemRA cells. The receptors shown here come from a woman aged 30 to 39 in good health.

This clone appeared a few times. The gene calls are TRBV7-9 and TRBJ2-1; the D gene is possibly TRBD1 (7 bases). The CDR3 runs to 15 residues. Deletions cut 2 bases from V and 0 bases from J, with 8 bases between. CDR1 is SEHNR and CDR2 is FQNEAQ in the germline V gene (reference sequence). Here the CDR3 DNA reads TGTGCCAGCAGCTTACAGGGGGGCTCCTACAATGAGCAGTTCTTC. Translation: CASSLQGGSYNEQFF.

The rearrangement uses TRBV13 and TRBJ1-1; no definite D call. Trimming shortened V by 4 bases and J by 0 bases, and 12 bases separated the two germline ends. In germline, CDR1 is PRHDT, CDR2 FYEKMQ (reference sequence). This CDR3 is built from 15 residues. The CDR3 DNA reads TGTGCCAGCAGCTCCAGCGGGTTAATGAACACTGAAGCTTTCTTT. Protein product: CASSSSGLMNTEAFF. The variable domain in full, with the rest retrieved from reference TRBV13 and TRBJ1-1, is AAGVIQSPRHLIKEKRETATLKCYPIPRHDTVYWYQQGPGQDPQFLISFYEKMQSDKGSIPDRFSAQQFSDYHSELNMSSLELGDSALYFCASSSSGLMNTEAFFGQGTRLTVV.

Of note for this clone: A far larger clone is one base from this, pointing to a likely read error. Different DNA sequences within this sample yield the same CDR3. The V and J genes are TRBV10-3 and TRBJ2-1; 9 bases fit TRBD2. Germline CDR1 is ENHRY and CDR2 is SYGVKD. This CDR3 has 17 amino acids. The CDR3 DNA reads as TGTGCCATCAGCGAGTCAGCGGCTAGCGGGGATAACAATGAGCAGTTCTTC. It translates to CAISESAASGDNNEQFF.

The gene calls are TRBV19 and TRBJ1-5; 7 bases fit TRBD1. The CDR3 has 15 amino acids. V lost 7 bases to trimming and J lost 0 bases; unmatched junction nucleotides: 6. Per germline, CDR1 LNHDA and CDR2 SQIVND (reference sequence). DNA for the CDR3: TGTGCCAGTAAGTCCGGGACAGCTAGCAATCAGCCCCAGCATTTT. Translating it yields CASKSGTASNQPQHF.

This clone has just a few counts. This chain joins TRBV6-5 and TRBJ2-7, with D uncertain. CDR1 and CDR2 from the germline V gene are MNHEY and SVGAGI. The V and J ends lost 11 bases and 0 bases respectively, with 11 bases between them. CDR3 length: 12 residues. CDR3 DNA: TGTGCCGTTCGGGCGAGCTCCTACGAGCAGTACTTC. Translating gives CAVRASSYEQYF.

This clone has only a few counts. The rearrangement uses TRBV6-5 and TRBJ2-2; D not resolved. CDR1 and CDR2 from the germline V gene are MNHEY and SVGAGI. The CDR3 loop spans 15 amino acids. Trimming cost V 5 bases and J 2 bases, with 12 bases left between them. The CDR3 loop reads CASSKAGDNTGELFF. CDR3 DNA sequence: TGTGCCAGCAGTAAGGCTGGGGATAACACCGGGGAGCTGTTTTTT.

This chain connects TRBV27 to TRBJ1-2; 8 bases match TRBD1. In germline, CDR1 is MNHEY, CDR2 SMNVEV (reference sequence). Unmatched junction bases numbered 14, after V lost 4 bases and J lost 7 bases. CDR3 size: 16 residues. In DNA form, the CDR3 reads TGTGCCAGCAGTTACAGGGGGAACAATGAGGGTGGTGGCTACACCTTC. Amino acids: CASSYRGNNEGGGYTF.

The CDR3 protein is CATSLVDYTDTQYF. The DNA for the CDR3 is TGTGCCACCTCCCTAGTGGACTACACAGATACGCAGTATTTT. The V call is TRBV6-6, the J call TRBJ2-3, with D possibly TRBD2 on 6 matching bases. The CDR3 is 14 residues long. CDR1 and CDR2 (germline): MNHNY, SVGAGI (reference sequence). Trimming left V 10 bases short and J 2 bases short, with 16 bases between.

Comment on this clone: The junction departs from the called germline gene at one end, perhaps through a read error. The chain recombines TRBV7-9 with TRBJ2-2; D gene uncertain. The germline gives CDR1 SEHNR, CDR2 FQNEAQ (reference sequence). The CDR3 consists of 12 residues. The CDR3 DNA reads TGTGCCAGCAGCCGGAGCACCCGGGAGCTGTTTTTT. Amino acids: CASSRSTRELFF.

This chain uses TRBV4-1 with TRBJ2-7; no definite D call. V was shortened by 0 bases and J by 6 bases, with 18 bases between the two germline ends. CDR3 size: 16 residues. Germline V gene lookup returns CDR1 MGHRA and CDR2 YSYEKL. The CDR3 loop is CASSQDAVADLREQYF. The CDR3 DNA reads TGCGCCAGCAGCCAAGATGCGGTAGCAGATCTCCGCGAGCAGTACTTC.

The sample holds one count of this clone. J is TRBJ1-4 and V is TRBV18, with a possible D match to TRBD1 (6 bases). With 4 bases removed from V and 7 bases from J, the gap between germline ends came to 19 bases. Germline V gene lookup returns CDR1 KGHSH and CDR2 LQKENI. The CDR3 extends over 16 amino acids. CDR3 sequence (DNA): TGTGCCAGCTCACTTAACAGGCAGGGGAGTCGTGAAAAACTGTTTTTT. Translating it yields CASSLNRQGSREKLFF.

This clone occurred once. This chain uses TRBV7-9 with TRBJ2-2; D is possibly TRBD2 (5 bases). The CDR3 spans 18 residues. V lost 5 bases and J lost 4, with 23 bases in between. Germline-derived CDR1 and CDR2 are SEHNR and FQNEAQ (reference sequence). The CDR3 region is CASSKVWRLADITGELFF. CDR3 coding DNA: TGTGCCAGCAGCAAAGTGTGGCGTCTAGCAGACATCACCGGGGAGCTGTTTTTT.

This clone was observed a few times. This chain connects TRBV6-1 to TRBJ2-6, with TRBD1 matching over 9 bases. The CDR3 spans 18 residues. The germline CDR1 and CDR2 sequences are MNHNS and SASEGT. The J segment lost 0 bases and the V segment lost 4 bases, leaving 7 bases of the junction unmatched. The CDR3 region is CASSGGTGSSSGANVLTF. Here the CDR3 DNA reads TGTGCCAGCAGTGGGGGGACAGGGAGCAGCTCTGGGGCCAACGTCCTGACTTTC.

This clone was observed a few times. The rearrangement links TRBV30 to TRBJ2-7; D possibly corresponds to TRBD1 (5 bases). Between the trimmed V and J ends, which lost 1 base and 6 bases, there was a span of 13 bases. Germline CDR1 reads GTSNPN; CDR2 reads SVGIG (reference sequence). CDR3 length: 13 amino acids. For the CDR3, the DNA is TGTGCCTGGAGTGAAGGGGATCCCGTCGAGCAGTACTTC. Encoded protein: CAWSEGDPVEQYF.

This chain connects TRBV7-6 to TRBJ1-3; D ambiguous. Germline lookup yields CDR1 SGHVS and CDR2 FNYEAQ. Trimming pared 10 bases from V and 4 bases from J, leaving 14 bases between. The CDR3 is 13 amino acids. The CDR3 nucleotides read TGTGCCAACAGTTCCGTGGCGGGAAACACCATATATTTT. Protein product: CANSSVAGNTIYF.

The DNA for the CDR3 is TGTGCCAGCAGTTACCTGGGGGCGAGTTTGAACTATGGCTACACCTTC. As protein: CASSYLGASLNYGYTF. The rearrangement uses TRBV6-6 and TRBJ1-2; possible D gene TRBD1, 6 bases. The CDR3 loop spans 16 amino acids. V gave up 2 bases and J gave up 2 bases, with 15 bases separating them. The V gene's germline CDR1 is MNHNY and CDR2 SVGAGI (reference sequence).

CDR3 loop: CAWMGLQGLSSYEQYF. DNA of the CDR3: TGTGCCTGGATGGGTCTTCAGGGACTCAGCTCCTACGAGCAGTACTTC. This sequence joins TRBV30 and TRBJ2-7; D might be TRBD2 (6 bases). V was shortened by 4 bases and J by 0 bases, with 19 bases between the two germline ends. This CDR3 is 16 amino acids long. Germline CDR1 GTSNPN, CDR2 SVGIG (reference sequence).

This chain uses TRBV25-1 with TRBJ2-4; 8 bases fit TRBD1. The V gene end was trimmed by 5 bases and the J gene end by 8 bases; junction bases not matched to a gene: 8. The germline CDR1 and CDR2 sequences are MGHDK and SYGVNS. This CDR3 comprises 14 residues. CDR3 nucleotide sequence: TGTGCCAGCAGTCCTTGGACAGGGCGGGACATTCAGTACTTC. Protein: CASSPWTGRDIQYF.

The J gene is TRBJ1-2, the V gene TRBV4-2; possible D gene TRBD1, 5 bases. Per the germline V gene, CDR1 is LGHNA and CDR2 is YNFKEQ. Trimming took off 4 bases at V and 4 bases at J, with 16 bases between the two ends. This CDR3 is built from 15 residues. The CDR3 sequence is CASSRPGKYFYGYTF. The CDR3 bases are TGTGCCAGCAGCCGCCCAGGGAAATATTTCTATGGCTACACCTTC.

This clone was observed a few times. The chain employs TRBV25-1 and TRBJ2-7, with TRBD2 matching over 7 bases. V trimming: 3 bases; J trimming: 3 bases; junction bases outside the gene matches: 5. Germline V gives CDR1 MGHDK, CDR2 SYGVNS. The CDR3 totals 14 residues. The CDR3 region is CASSEEGGSYEQYF. DNA of the CDR3: TGTGCCAGCAGTGAGGAGGGCGGGAGCTACGAGCAGTACTTC.

The J gene is TRBJ2-1, the V gene TRBV2; D perhaps matches TRBD1 (5 bases). CDR3 length: 13 amino acids. The V end lost 4 bases, the J end lost 9 bases, and 13 bases lay between the germline ends. Germline V gene sequence: CDR1 SNHLY, CDR2 FYNNEI. CDR3 DNA sequence: TGTGCCAGCAGTGTTGGGGCCTTGGGTGAGCAGTTCTTC. This codes for CASSVGALGEQFF.

The chain combines TRBV15 with TRBJ1-5; 7 bases match TRBD1. The CDR3 has 16 amino acids. Looked up from germline, CDR1 is LNHNV and CDR2 is YYDKDF (reference sequence). J gave up 0 bases and V 0 bases, and 2 bases lay outside the gene matches. In DNA, the CDR3 is TGTGCCACCAGCAGAGACCGGGACAGTAGCAATCAGCCCCAGCATTTT. This sequence encodes CATSRDRDSSNQPQHF.

The gene calls are TRBV7-9 and TRBJ2-5; TRBD2 might be the D (6 bases). Germline V gene sequence: CDR1 SEHNR, CDR2 FQNEAQ (reference sequence). The CDR3 contains 17 residues. V was cut by 3 bases and J by 5 bases, with 22 bases left in between. CDR3 sequence reads: CASSFPGDVKGGETQYF. The DNA of the CDR3 is TGTGCCAGCAGCTTCCCGGGGGACGTAAAGGGAGGTGAGACCCAGTACTTC.

This chain connects TRBV18 to TRBJ1-5; 12 nucleotides line up with TRBD1. The junction had 5 bases not matched to a gene; V was cut back by 5 bases and J by 3 bases. Germline V gives CDR1 KGHSH, CDR2 LQKENI. This CDR3 spans 16 amino acids. The CDR3 DNA sequence: TGTGCCAGCTCAACCGGGACAGGGGGCTCCAATCAGCCCCAGCATTTT. Amino acid sequence: CASSTGTGGSNQPQHF.

The chain has TRBV7-9 and TRBJ1-2; D is unclear. Germline V gives CDR1 SEHNR, CDR2 FQNEAQ (reference sequence). This CDR3 region has 14 residues. Trimming removed 1 base from V and 6 bases from J, with 12 bases in between. Here the CDR3 DNA reads TGTGCCAGCAGCTTAGTGTATCCCCCCCATGGCTACACCTTC. This translates into CASSLVYPPHGYTF.

The gene calls are TRBV5-1 and TRBJ1-1; D is ambiguous. Looked up from germline, CDR1 is SGHRS and CDR2 is YFSETQ. The CDR3 loop spans 13 amino acids. Trimming removed 4 bases at V and 3 bases at J, with 10 bases between. CDR3 nucleotide sequence: TGCGCCAGCAGCACAGCCTACGACACTGAAGCTTTCTTT. This translates into CASSTAYDTEAFF.

V and J are TRBV6-4 and TRBJ1-5; possible D gene TRBD1, 6 bases. CDR3 length: 15 residues. Germline assignment: CDR1 MRHNA and CDR2 SNTAGT. The V and J ends lost 3 bases and 6 bases respectively, with 15 bases between them. CDR3 amino acids: CASSETSGEGQPQHF. The CDR3 DNA reads as TGTGCCAGCAGTGAAACCTCAGGGGAAGGTCAGCCCCAGCATTTT.

The sample holds a few counts of this clone. The genes are TRBV2 and TRBJ2-2; tentatively, D is TRBD2 (5 bases). V was shortened by 5 bases and J by 7 bases, with 14 bases between the two germline ends. This CDR3 is 14 amino acids long. Germline loops: CDR1 SNHLY, CDR2 FYNNEI. CDR3: CASSWTLGLGELFF. CDR3 coding DNA: TGTGCCAGCAGTTGGACTTTAGGGCTCGGGGAGCTGTTTTTT.

The chain uses TRBV4-1 and TRBJ2-7, with D possibly being TRBD1 (7 bases). Germline-derived CDR1 and CDR2 are MGHRA and YSYEKL. The V and J ends lost 3 bases and 9 bases respectively, with 18 bases between them. The CDR3 loop spans 14 amino acids. The CDR3 loop reads CASSHTSGGTWQYF. The DNA of the CDR3 is TGCGCCAGCAGCCACACGTCAGGGGGGACTTGGCAGTACTTC.

This clone was counted once. A clone one base away is much larger, so this may be a read error. The missing conserved phenylalanine or tryptophan at the end of this CDR3 makes a read error likely. J is TRBJ1-2 and V is TRBV30, with D hard to call. Germline V CDR1 and CDR2: GTSNPN, SVGIG (reference sequence). With 4 bases removed from V and 8 bases from J, the gap between germline ends came to 14 bases. The CDR3 is 12 amino acids. In DNA, the CDR3 is TGTGCCTGGACTTCCGCGGCGCAGGGCTACACCCTC. The encoded protein is CAWTSAAQGYTL.